This TCR beta chain originates from a study of regulatory T cells in long-lasting Graves disease. The time point was: newly diagnosed GD, antithyroid drugs for less than 3 months. With RNA extracted from PBMCs as input, the TCR library was made. CDR1 DFQATT and CDR2 SNEGSKA come from the germline V gene (reference sequence). Trimming took 2 bases from V and 0 from J, leaving 10 bases between them. There are 15 residues in the CDR3. This clonotype was counted many times. What it binds is unknown. Construction of TCR beta libraries relied on iRepertoire HTBI primers and on Arm-PCR targeting CDR3 regions. MiXCR, run by TCRdb on the multiplex PCR reads, gives a single entry per CDR3 protein. The table includes approximately 400,000 distinct CDR3 sequences, about 16% detected once. General study findings and limits: Persistent Graves' patients showed reduced TCR diversity versus newly diagnosed patients. A greater number of public clonotypes (roughly 2,800) was shared by persistent patients than by new patients (around 1,000). Persistent disease showed a preference for TRBV28, TRBJ1-2 and TRBJ2-5.

This chain joins TRBV20-1 and TRBJ1-4; tentatively, D is TRBD1 (6 bases). The sequencing here drew on peripheral blood mononuclear cells (PBMCs), taken at new diagnosis, from a patient treated with antithyroid drugs. The sequence came from a female donor with Graves disease. This CDR3 is CSARRGQPTNEKLFF. The DNA for the CDR3 is TGCAGTGCTAGACGTGGACAGCCAACTAATGAAAAACTGTTTTTT.